The T cell receptor (beta chain) described here comes from a study of cytomegalovirus exposure and HLA in healthy donors. Primers for the PCR totalled 60 Vbeta and 13 Jbeta. Produced via immunoSEQ multiplex PCR; TCRdb's table is partial and in-frame only. Of roughly 110,000 clones in the sample, 82% were seen once. This clone was counted a single time. Antigen unknown. Germline V gives CDR1 MGHRA, CDR2 YSYEKL. The CDR3 is 18 residues long. V lost 1 base to trimming and J lost 0 bases; unmatched junction nucleotides: 6. Overall study results and limits: In an earlier analysis, in 540 or so donors, most V segments appeared productive either ~90% or ~30% of the time. Usually a TCR sequence was rare, but some public TCRs were found in many donors. Overall, under 200 TCR beta chains were annotated as cytomegalovirus-associated. Judged likely to be a sequencing artifact was a cluster of highly shared sequence variants.

The chain recombines TRBV4-1 with TRBJ2-2, with 9 positions matching TRBD2. Sequenced sample: PBMCs. The origin of this receptor is a man younger than 45 in good health and CMV-seropositive. The CDR3 here is CASSQVVLAGTNTGELFF. As DNA, the CDR3 is TGCGCCAGCAGCCAAGTGGTCCTAGCGGGGACGAACACCGGGGAGCTGTTTTTT.